The 27 T cell receptor beta chains listed next were all sequenced from one sample in a study of neurological immune-mediated disorders (dated by TCRdb to about 2019). The method behind the library was 5' RACE. Sequencing relied on an Illumina HiSeq 2500. The public reads were run again by TCRdb, first through fastp at Q25 and then through MiXCR, and only productive beta chains were kept. A single entry per CDR3 protein holds the most common genes and DNA from its merged rows. Here the sample has some 42,000 distinct CDR3 sequences; roughly 11% occur a single time. The ten top clones hold under 5% of the sample. Input material: CD4+ T cells from blood. These receptors originate from a woman aged 30 to 39 with HTLV-1-associated myelopathy (HAM/TSP).

Ten or more counts support this clonotype. V gene TRBV20-1 combines with J gene TRBJ1-5; the D is unclear. This CDR3 has 12 residues. Germline values: CDR1 DFQATT, CDR2 SNEGSKA (reference sequence). Trimming left V 3 bases short and J 2 bases short, with 5 bases between. The CDR3, as DNA: TGCAGTGCTAGGGGTGGCAATCAGCCCCAGCATTTT. This sequence encodes CSARGGNQPQHF.

In this sample, this clonotype turned up many times. The chain couples TRBV7-2 to TRBJ1-1, with TRBD1 matching over 8 bases. Germline CDR1 SGHTA, CDR2 FQGNSA. Unmatched junction bases numbered 6, after V lost 2 bases and J lost 4 bases. The CDR3 sequence is 15 residues long. The CDR3 DNA follows: TGTGCCAGCAGCTTAAGGGGACAGGTTGCCACTGAAGCTTTCTTT. Its protein is CASSLRGQVATEAFF.

At least ten counts were recorded for this clonotype. This chain joins TRBV20-1 and TRBJ2-7; 8 bases line up with TRBD1. J gave up 6 bases and V 2 bases, and 6 bases lay outside the gene matches. Per the germline V gene, CDR1 is DFQATT and CDR2 is SNEGSKA (reference sequence). The CDR3 extends over 13 amino acids. The CDR3 is CSARIGQGGEQYF. As DNA, the CDR3 is TGCAGTGCTAGAATAGGACAGGGCGGCGAGCAGTACTTC.

This clonotype was detected many times. V and J are TRBV20-1 and TRBJ1-6, with D possibly being TRBD1 (5 bases). CDR3 length equals 14 residues. Trimming took 2 bases from V and 9 from J, leaving 14 bases between them. CDR1 DFQATT and CDR2 SNEGSKA come from the germline V gene (reference sequence). The CDR3 nucleotides are TGCAGTGCTAGATCCCAGGGTGTTTCTTCACCCCTCCACTTT. It codes for CSARSQGVSSPLHF.

This rearrangement joins TRBV20-1 to TRBJ2-2, with TRBD2 identical over 9 bases. The germline gives CDR1 DFQATT, CDR2 SNEGSKA (reference sequence). V dropped 3 bases and J dropped 0; count of bases not matched to a gene: 2. The CDR3 extends over 15 amino acids. In DNA, the CDR3 is TGCAGTGCTAGTAGCGGGGGAACGAACACCGGGGAGCTGTTTTTT. It is translated as CSASSGGTNTGELFF.

This clonotype was seen at least ten times. The CDR3 DNA sequence: TGTGCCAGCAGCCAAGATCCCAGACCGAACACTGAAGCTTTCTTT. The encoded protein is CASSQDPRPNTEAFF. V gene TRBV14 combines with J gene TRBJ1-1, with D hard to call. The germline V gene has CDR1 SGHDN and CDR2 FVKESK. The CDR3 is 15 amino acids. Trimming removed 0 bases from V and 1 base from J, with 9 bases in between.

The table lists this clonotype with many counts. The chain carries TRBV12-3 or TRBV12-4 and TRBJ1-2; D is unresolved. Trimming left V 6 bases short and J 7 bases short, with 18 bases between. This CDR3 is 14 amino acids long. In DNA form, the CDR3 reads TGTGCCAGCAGCCTGAGCCGGACCTGGTCTGGCTACACCTTC. Translated: CASSLSRTWSGYTF.

This clonotype qualifies as medium-sized. The chain carries TRBV10-3 and TRBJ2-3, with D possibly matching TRBD2 (7 bases). CDR1 is ENHRY, CDR2 SYGVKD, per germline. Trimming shortened V by 6 bases and J by 1 base, and 11 bases separated the two germline ends. This CDR3 is built from 14 residues. The CDR3 region has the DNA TGTGCCATCAGCCCCGGGGGGCGCACAGATACGCAGTATTTT. Protein product: CAISPGGRTDTQYF.

This clonotype was detected many times. This chain links TRBV7-9 with TRBJ2-3; 9 bases are shared with TRBD2. CDR1 is SEHNR, CDR2 FQNEAQ, per germline (reference sequence). The V segment lost 5 bases and the J segment 2 bases; nucleotides outside the gene matches: 11. This CDR3 has 17 amino acids. In DNA form, the CDR3 reads TGTGCCAGCAGCCCCCGACTAGCGGCCGGGGTCACAGATACGCAGTATTTT. Translating it yields CASSPRLAAGVTDTQYF. The full variable domain, with the rest looked up from reference TRBV7-9 and TRBJ2-3, is DTGVSQNPRHKITKRGQNVTFRCDPISEHNRLYWYRQTLGQGPEFLTYFQNEAQLEKSRLLSDRFSAERPKGSFSTLEIQRTEQGDSAMYLCASSPRLAAGVTDTQYFGPGTRLTVL.

The chain couples TRBV19 to TRBJ2-7; 7 positions agree with TRBD1. Looked up from germline, CDR1 is LNHDA and CDR2 is SQIVND (reference sequence). Trimming removed 5 bases from V and 0 bases from J; junction bases left unmatched: 4. The CDR3 runs 14 residues. CDR3 loop: CASSLQGSSYEQYF. CDR3 nucleotide sequence: TGTGCCAGTAGTCTACAGGGGAGCTCCTACGAGCAGTACTTC.

This clonotype was detected ten times or more. The gene calls are TRBV7-9 and TRBJ1-4, with no clear D. V was cut by 5 bases and J by 0 bases, with 10 bases left in between. CDR1 is SEHNR, CDR2 FQNEAQ, per germline (reference sequence). The CDR3 extends over 15 amino acids. In DNA, the CDR3 is TGTGCCAGCAGCACCCCAGGAGCAACTAATGAAAAACTGTTTTTT. The encoded protein is CASSTPGATNEKLFF.

This clonotype has at least ten counts. The J gene is TRBJ1-4, the V gene TRBV19; D might be TRBD1 (5 bases). CDR3 size: 17 residues. V lost 6 bases and J 4 bases, leaving 21 bases between the germline ends. Germline CDR1 and CDR2: LNHDA and SQIVND (reference sequence). The CDR3 reads CASSPLERGVSNEKLFF. CDR3 in DNA: TGTGCCAGTAGCCCCCTGGAGAGAGGGGTTAGTAATGAAAAACTGTTTTTT.

In its sample, this clonotype was seen many times. V usage is TRBV12-3 or TRBV12-4 and J usage is TRBJ1-1; D is perhaps TRBD1 (5 bases). This CDR3 is built from 12 residues. The V end lost 3 bases, the J end lost 10 bases, and 12 bases lay between the germline ends. The CDR3 coding sequence is TGTGCCAGCAGTTTCAGGGAGCTCGGAGCTTTCTTT. Translated: CASSFRELGAFF.

This clonotype appeared many times. The chain recombines TRBV20-1 with TRBJ1-4, with 7 bases aligning to TRBD1. After removal of 5 bases from V and 2 bases from J, the junction contained 23 bases not matched to a gene. CDR1 and CDR2 from the germline V gene are DFQATT and SNEGSKA (reference sequence). The CDR3 length is 20 residues. In DNA form, the CDR3 reads TGCAGTGCTCCCGAGGGGCCACAGGGGAACAGAATCTGGACTAATGAAAAACTGTTTTTT. Its protein is CSAPEGPQGNRIWTNEKLFF.

There are many counts of this clonotype. This rearrangement joins TRBV5-6 to TRBJ1-2, with 8 bases fitting TRBD1. V lost 4 bases to trimming and J lost 5 bases; unmatched junction nucleotides: 13. Germline V gene sequence: CDR1 SGHDT, CDR2 YYEEEE. CDR3 length: 16 amino acids. Here the CDR3 reads CASSPTGGERGYGYTF. CDR3 coding DNA: TGTGCCAGCAGCCCCACAGGGGGTGAAAGGGGGTATGGCTACACCTTC.

There are many counts of this clonotype. The V gene is TRBV10-3, the J gene TRBJ1-3; D is perhaps TRBD1 (6 bases). The CDR3 contains 14 residues. Germline V gives CDR1 ENHRY, CDR2 SYGVKD. V lost 10 bases and J 0 bases, leaving 13 bases between the germline ends. The CDR3 DNA sequence: TGTGCCAGCGAGGACAGTGGCTCTGGAAACACCATATATTTT. Amino acids: CASEDSGSGNTIYF.

This clonotype was found many times. CDR3 amino acids: CASSQDMGSGANTEAFF. The DNA for the CDR3 is TGTGCCAGCAGCCAAGATATGGGCTCCGGGGCGAACACTGAAGCTTTCTTT. The V and J genes are TRBV3-1 and TRBJ1-1, with D possibly matching TRBD1 (5 bases). The CDR3 sequence is 17 residues long. The germline V and J ends were trimmed by 0 bases and 1 base, with 15 bases remaining between them. Germline V CDR1 and CDR2: LGHDT, YNNKEL (reference sequence).

This clonotype was observed a handful of times. The chain has TRBV7-8 and TRBJ1-5, with D hard to call. The V end was cut by 3 bases, the J end by 4 bases, with 10 bases between. The CDR3 is 14 residues long. Per germline, CDR1 SGHVS and CDR2 FQNEAQ. CDR3: CASSFEGRNQPQHF. The CDR3 coding sequence is TGTGCCAGCAGCTTTGAAGGGAGAAATCAGCCCCAGCATTTT.

This clonotype was observed at least ten times. The chain joins TRBV19 to TRBJ1-5; D is perhaps TRBD1 (6 bases). Germline loops: CDR1 LNHDA, CDR2 SQIVND (reference sequence). The CDR3 totals 15 residues. Trimming shortened V by 7 bases and J by 2 bases, and 15 bases separated the two germline ends. CDR3 sequence (DNA): TGTGCCAGTAACACAGGGACGAGTGGCAATCAGCCCCAGCATTTT. It specifies CASNTGTSGNQPQHF.

In this sample, this clonotype turned up many times. V usage is TRBV5-5 and J usage is TRBJ1-5; 7 nucleotides align to TRBD1. This CDR3 has 13 residues. V was pared by 3 bases and J by 5 bases, with 2 bases of the junction left unmatched. Germline CDR1 and CDR2: SGHKS and YYEKEE (reference sequence). The CDR3 region is CASSSDRDQPQHF. Here the CDR3 DNA reads TGTGCCAGCAGCTCAGACAGGGATCAGCCCCAGCATTTT.

At least ten counts were recorded for this clonotype. The junction departs from germline at one end; a sequencing error may be responsible. V gene TRBV6-1 combines with J gene TRBJ2-7; 13 nucleotides agree with TRBD2. The CDR3 runs 14 residues. In germline, CDR1 is MNHNS, CDR2 SASEGT. Here the CDR3 reads CASGAGTSGALSTF. For the CDR3, the DNA is TGTGCCAGCGGGGCCGGGACTAGCGGGGCCTTATCAACTTTC.

This clonotype was recorded many times. CDR3 in DNA: TGCGCCAGCAGCTTCGGACTAGCATATACCGGGGAGCTGTTTTTT. Translated: CASSFGLAYTGELFF. V is TRBV5-1 and J is TRBJ2-2; 8 bases line up with TRBD2. Unmatched junction bases numbered 5, after V lost 2 bases and J lost 5 bases. The CDR3 runs to 15 residues. Germline V lookup: CDR1 SGHRS, CDR2 YFSETQ. The complete variable domain, with remaining parts taken from reference TRBV5-1 and TRBJ2-2, reads KAGVTQTPRYLIKTRGQQVTLSCSPISGHRSVSWYQQTPGQGLQFLFEYFSETQRNKGNFPGRFSGRQFSNSRSEMNVSTLELGDSALYLCASSFGLAYTGELFFGEGSRLTVL.

This clonotype was counted at least ten times. This chain connects TRBV20-1 to TRBJ2-3; D remains ambiguous. There are 14 residues in the CDR3. Trimming stripped 4 bases from V and 4 bases from J, with 15 bases between. CDR1 and CDR2 from the germline V gene are DFQATT and SNEGSKA (reference sequence). The CDR3 loop reads CSATDSASADTQYF. The CDR3 DNA follows: TGCAGTGCTACAGACTCCGCTTCAGCAGATACGCAGTATTTT.

At least ten counts were recorded for this clonotype. The chain recombines TRBV12-3 or TRBV12-4 with TRBJ1-6, with 10 bases that match TRBD1. CDR3 length: 16 amino acids. J was trimmed by 7 bases and V by 6 bases; bases with no gene match: 9. The CDR3 is CASSPGDRGGNSPLHF. DNA for the CDR3: TGTGCCAGCAGCCCGGGGGACAGGGGTGGAAATTCACCCCTCCACTTT.

The table lists this clonotype with many counts. This chain joins TRBV5-1 and TRBJ1-1, with D possibly matching TRBD1 (6 bases). V shed 1 base and J shed 0 bases, with 10 bases lying between them. Germline V lookup: CDR1 SGHRS, CDR2 YFSETQ. The CDR3 contains 15 residues. CDR3 loop: CASSLTGSLNTEAFF. The CDR3 DNA reads as TGCGCCAGCAGCTTGACAGGGTCGTTGAACACTGAAGCTTTCTTT.

This clonotype has ten or more counts. This chain uses TRBV29-1 with TRBJ1-3, with TRBD1 matching over 9 bases. The germline V gene encodes CDR1 SQVTM and CDR2 ANQGSEA. The CDR3 runs to 14 residues. With 6 bases clipped from V and 2 bases from J, the junction kept 5 bases outside the gene matches. This chain's CDR3 is CSVGQGGAGNTIYF. DNA of the CDR3: TGCAGCGTGGGACAGGGTGGAGCTGGAAACACCATATATTTT.

Regarding this clonotype: The junction differs from germline at one of its ends, possibly a read error. The chain carries TRBV5-6 and TRBJ2-2, with a possible D match to TRBD2 (5 bases). Per the germline V gene, CDR1 is SGHDT and CDR2 is YYEEEE. The CDR3 length is 14 residues. CDR3 coding DNA: TGTGCCAGCAGCTTGGAATCAGCCACCGGGGATCTGTTTTTT. Translating gives CASSLESATGDLFF.